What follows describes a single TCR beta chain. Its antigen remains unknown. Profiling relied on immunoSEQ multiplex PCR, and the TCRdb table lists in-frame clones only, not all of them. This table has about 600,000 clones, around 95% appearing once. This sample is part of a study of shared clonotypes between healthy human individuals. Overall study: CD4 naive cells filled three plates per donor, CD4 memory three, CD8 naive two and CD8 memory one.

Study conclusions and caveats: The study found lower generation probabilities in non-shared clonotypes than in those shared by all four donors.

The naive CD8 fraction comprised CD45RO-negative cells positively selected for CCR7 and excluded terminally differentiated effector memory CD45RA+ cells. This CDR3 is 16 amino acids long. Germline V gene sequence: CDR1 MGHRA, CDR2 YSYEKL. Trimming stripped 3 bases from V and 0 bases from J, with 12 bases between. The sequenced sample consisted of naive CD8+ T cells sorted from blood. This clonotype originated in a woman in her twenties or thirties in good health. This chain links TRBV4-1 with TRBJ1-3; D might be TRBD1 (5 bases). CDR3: CASSQAGSGSGNTIYF. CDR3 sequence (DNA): TGCGCCAGCAGCCAGGCAGGGAGCGGCTCTGGAAACACCATATATTTT.